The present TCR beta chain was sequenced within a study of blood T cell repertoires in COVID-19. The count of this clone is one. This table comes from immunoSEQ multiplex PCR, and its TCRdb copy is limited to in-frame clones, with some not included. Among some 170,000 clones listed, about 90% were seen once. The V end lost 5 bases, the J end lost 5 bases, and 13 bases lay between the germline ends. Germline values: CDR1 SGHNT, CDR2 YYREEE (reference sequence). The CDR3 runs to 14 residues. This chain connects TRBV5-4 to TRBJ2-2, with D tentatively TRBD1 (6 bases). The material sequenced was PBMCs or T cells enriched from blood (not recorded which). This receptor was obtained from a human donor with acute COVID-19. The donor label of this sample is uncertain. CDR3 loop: CASSTTGSTGELFF. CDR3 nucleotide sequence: TGTGCCAGCAGTACGACAGGATCTACCGGGGAGCTGTTTTTT.